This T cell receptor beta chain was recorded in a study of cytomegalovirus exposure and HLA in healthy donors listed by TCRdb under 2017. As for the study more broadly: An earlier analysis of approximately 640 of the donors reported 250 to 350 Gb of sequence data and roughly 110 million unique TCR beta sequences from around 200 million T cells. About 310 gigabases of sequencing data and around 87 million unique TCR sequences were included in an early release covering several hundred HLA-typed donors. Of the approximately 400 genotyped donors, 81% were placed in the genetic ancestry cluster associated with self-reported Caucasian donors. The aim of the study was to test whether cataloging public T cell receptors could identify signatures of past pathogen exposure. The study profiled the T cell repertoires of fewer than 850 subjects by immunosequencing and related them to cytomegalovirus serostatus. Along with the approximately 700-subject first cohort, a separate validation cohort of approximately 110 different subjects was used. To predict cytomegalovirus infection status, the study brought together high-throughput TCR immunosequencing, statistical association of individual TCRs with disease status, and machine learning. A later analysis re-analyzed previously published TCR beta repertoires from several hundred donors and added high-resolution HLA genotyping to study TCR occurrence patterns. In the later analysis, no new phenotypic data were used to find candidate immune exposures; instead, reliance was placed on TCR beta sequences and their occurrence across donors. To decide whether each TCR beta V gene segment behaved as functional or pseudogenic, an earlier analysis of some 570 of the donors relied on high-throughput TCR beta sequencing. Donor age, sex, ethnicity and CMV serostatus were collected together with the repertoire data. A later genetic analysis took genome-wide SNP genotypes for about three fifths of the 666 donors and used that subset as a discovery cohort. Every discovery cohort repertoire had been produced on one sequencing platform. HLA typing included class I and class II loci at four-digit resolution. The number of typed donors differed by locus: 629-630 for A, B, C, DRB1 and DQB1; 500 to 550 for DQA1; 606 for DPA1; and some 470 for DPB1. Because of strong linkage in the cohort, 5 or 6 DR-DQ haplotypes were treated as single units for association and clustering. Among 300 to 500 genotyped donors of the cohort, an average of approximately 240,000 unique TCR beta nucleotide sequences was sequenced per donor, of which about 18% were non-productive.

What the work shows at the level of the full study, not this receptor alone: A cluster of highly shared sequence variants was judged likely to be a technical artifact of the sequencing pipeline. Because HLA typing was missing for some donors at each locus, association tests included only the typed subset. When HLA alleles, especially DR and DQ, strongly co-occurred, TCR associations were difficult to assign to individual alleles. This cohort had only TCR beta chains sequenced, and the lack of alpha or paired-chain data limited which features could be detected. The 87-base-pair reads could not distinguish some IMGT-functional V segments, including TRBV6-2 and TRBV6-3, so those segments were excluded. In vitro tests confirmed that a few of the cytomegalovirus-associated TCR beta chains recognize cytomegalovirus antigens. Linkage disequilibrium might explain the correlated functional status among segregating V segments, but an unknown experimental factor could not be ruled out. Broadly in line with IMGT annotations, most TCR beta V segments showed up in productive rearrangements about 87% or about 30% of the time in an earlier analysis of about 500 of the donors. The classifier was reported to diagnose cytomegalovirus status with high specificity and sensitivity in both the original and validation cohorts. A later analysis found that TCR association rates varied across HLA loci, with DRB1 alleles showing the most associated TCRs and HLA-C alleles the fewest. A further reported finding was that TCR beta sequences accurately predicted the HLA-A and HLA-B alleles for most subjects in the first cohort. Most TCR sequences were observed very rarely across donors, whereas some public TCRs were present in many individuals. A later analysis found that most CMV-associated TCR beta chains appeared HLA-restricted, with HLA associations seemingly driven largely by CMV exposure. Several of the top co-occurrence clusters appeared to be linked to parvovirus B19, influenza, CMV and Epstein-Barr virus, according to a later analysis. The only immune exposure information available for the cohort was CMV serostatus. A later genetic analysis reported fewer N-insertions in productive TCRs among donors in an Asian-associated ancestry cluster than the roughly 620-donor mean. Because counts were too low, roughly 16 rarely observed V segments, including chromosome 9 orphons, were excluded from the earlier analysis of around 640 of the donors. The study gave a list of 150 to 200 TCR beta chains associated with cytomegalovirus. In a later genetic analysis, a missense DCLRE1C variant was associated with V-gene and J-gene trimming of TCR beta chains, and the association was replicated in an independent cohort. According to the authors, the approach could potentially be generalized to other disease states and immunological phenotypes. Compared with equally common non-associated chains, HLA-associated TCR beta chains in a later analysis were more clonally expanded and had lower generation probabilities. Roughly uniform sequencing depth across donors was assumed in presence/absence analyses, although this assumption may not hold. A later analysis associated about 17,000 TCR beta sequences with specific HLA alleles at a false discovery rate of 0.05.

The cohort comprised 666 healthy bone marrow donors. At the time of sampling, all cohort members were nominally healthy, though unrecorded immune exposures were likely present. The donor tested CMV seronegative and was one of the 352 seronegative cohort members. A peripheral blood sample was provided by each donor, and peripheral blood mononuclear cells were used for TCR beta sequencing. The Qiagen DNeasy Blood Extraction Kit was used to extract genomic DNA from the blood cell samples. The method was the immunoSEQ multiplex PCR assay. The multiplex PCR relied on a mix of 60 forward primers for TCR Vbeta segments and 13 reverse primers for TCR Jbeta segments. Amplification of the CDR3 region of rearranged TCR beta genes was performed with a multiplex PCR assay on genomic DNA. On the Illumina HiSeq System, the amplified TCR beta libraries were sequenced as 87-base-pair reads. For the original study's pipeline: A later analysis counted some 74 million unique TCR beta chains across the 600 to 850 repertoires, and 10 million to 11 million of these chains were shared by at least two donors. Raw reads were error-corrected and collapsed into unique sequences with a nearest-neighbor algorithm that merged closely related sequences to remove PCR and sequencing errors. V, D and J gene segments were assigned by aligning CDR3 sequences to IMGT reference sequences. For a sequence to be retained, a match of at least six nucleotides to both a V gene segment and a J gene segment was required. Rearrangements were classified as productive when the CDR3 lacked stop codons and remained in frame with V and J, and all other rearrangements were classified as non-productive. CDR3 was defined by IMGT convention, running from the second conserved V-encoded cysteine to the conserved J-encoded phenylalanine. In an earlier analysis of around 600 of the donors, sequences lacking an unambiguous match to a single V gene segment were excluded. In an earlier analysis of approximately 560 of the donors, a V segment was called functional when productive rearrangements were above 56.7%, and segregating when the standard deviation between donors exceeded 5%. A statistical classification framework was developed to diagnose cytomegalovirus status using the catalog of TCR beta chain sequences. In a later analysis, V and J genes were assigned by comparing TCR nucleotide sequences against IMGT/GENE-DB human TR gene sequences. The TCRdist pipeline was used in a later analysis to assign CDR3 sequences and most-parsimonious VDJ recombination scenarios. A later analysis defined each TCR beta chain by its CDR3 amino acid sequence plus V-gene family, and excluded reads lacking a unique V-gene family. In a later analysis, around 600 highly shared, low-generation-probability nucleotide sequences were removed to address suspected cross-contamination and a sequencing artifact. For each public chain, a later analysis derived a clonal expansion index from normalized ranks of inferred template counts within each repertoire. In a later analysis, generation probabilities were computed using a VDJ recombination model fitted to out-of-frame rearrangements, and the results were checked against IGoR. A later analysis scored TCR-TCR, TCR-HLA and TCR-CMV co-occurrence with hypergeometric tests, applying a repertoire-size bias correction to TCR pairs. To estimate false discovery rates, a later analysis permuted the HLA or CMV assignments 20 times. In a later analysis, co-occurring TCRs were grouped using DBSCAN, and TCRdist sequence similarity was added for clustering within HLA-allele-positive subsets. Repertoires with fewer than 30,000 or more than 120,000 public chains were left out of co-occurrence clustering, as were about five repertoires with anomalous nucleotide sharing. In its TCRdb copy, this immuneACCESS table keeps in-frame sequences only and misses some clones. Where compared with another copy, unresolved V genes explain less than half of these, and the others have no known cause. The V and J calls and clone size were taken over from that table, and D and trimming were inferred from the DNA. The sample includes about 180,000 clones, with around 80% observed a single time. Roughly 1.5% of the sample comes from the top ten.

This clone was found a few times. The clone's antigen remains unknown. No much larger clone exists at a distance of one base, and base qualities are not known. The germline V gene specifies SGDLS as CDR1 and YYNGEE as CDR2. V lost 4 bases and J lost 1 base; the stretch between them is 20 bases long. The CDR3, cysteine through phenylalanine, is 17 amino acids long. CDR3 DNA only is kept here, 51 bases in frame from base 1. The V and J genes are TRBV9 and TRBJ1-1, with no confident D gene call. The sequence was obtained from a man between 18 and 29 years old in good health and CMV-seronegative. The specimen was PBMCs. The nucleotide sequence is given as TGTGCCAGCAGCCCTGCCTTGCGGCCCCAAGGGAACACTGAAGCTTTCTTT. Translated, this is CASSPALRPQGNTEAFF.